This note documents a single TCR beta chain sequence. This sample is drawn from a study of blood T cell repertoires in COVID-19. Study-wide context: The United States, Italy and Spain provided the acute and convalescent COVID-19 samples. Sources were T cells, B-cell-depleted T cells, or PBMCs; the material itself was cDNA or gDNA.

This table comes from immunoSEQ multiplex PCR, and its TCRdb copy is limited to in-frame clones, with some not included. Here the sample spans over 150,000 clones, roughly 93% being singletons. The CDR3 contains 13 residues. Per germline, CDR1 GTSNPN and CDR2 SVGIG (reference sequence). V was shortened by 5 bases and J by 2 bases, with 10 bases between the two germline ends. The gene calls are TRBV30 and TRBJ1-5; no definite D call. The sample was peripheral blood. The clonotype was recovered from a man aged 18 to 35 with acute or convalescent COVID-19. The CDR3 spells CAWGQRGNQPQHF. CDR3 coding DNA: TGTGCCTGGGGCCAACGGGGCAATCAGCCCCAGCATTTT.